The 9 T cell receptor beta chains presented below share a single source sample, sequenced in a study of cytomegalovirus exposure and HLA in healthy donors. Profiling relied on immunoSEQ multiplex PCR, and the TCRdb table lists in-frame clones only, not all of them. The data hold about 150,000 clones, with approximately 86% observed a single time. Specimen: PBMCs. Receptors originate from a man aged 18 to 30 in good health and CMV-seropositive.

This chain joins TRBV5-1 and TRBJ1-2; no definite D call. The length of the CDR3 is 13 residues. Germline CDR1 reads SGHRS; CDR2 reads YFSETQ. V lost 6 bases to trimming and J lost 8 bases, with 17 bases between them. CDR3 residues: CASTSRDSGGYTF. CDR3 nucleotide sequence: TGCGCCAGCACCTCCCGGGATAGTGGGGGCTACACCTTC.

This rearrangement joins TRBV18 to TRBJ2-3; weak D call: TRBD1 (7 bases). Germline CDR1 KGHSH, CDR2 LQKENI. The CDR3 totals 16 residues. Trimming removed 2 bases at V and 4 bases at J, with 16 bases between. The CDR3 region has the DNA TGTGCCAGCTCACCAGGTGGAGGGGGCTGGGCAGATACGCAGTATTTT. Its translation is CASSPGGGGWADTQYF.

The chain recombines TRBV7-9 with TRBJ2-7, with TRBD2 matching over 12 bases. CDR1 and CDR2 (germline): SEHNR, FQNEAQ (reference sequence). This CDR3 spans 16 amino acids. With 5 bases clipped from V and 5 bases from J, the junction kept 10 bases outside the gene matches. The CDR3 DNA reads TGTGCCAGCAGCCGCAACTACCTAGCGGGAGGGGACGAGCAGTACTTC. Amino acids: CASSRNYLAGGDEQYF.

The chain couples TRBV18 to TRBJ2-1, with D possibly TRBD1 on 5 matching bases. The CDR3 runs to 16 residues. Trimming removed 3 bases from V and 7 bases from J, with 19 bases in between. Germline CDR1 reads KGHSH; CDR2 reads LQKENI. For the CDR3, the DNA is TGTGCCAGCTCACCCCCTACCCAGGGATTAGGGAATGAGCAGTTCTTC. Amino acid sequence: CASSPPTQGLGNEQFF.

The rearrangement uses TRBV29-1 and TRBJ2-4; 10 nucleotides agree with TRBD1. Germline-derived CDR1 and CDR2 are SQVTM and ANQGSEA. The V segment lost 4 bases and the J segment 6 bases; nucleotides outside the gene matches: 3. This CDR3 has 13 amino acids. The CDR3 protein is CSVVGDRGNIQYF. CDR3 DNA: TGCAGCGTTGTGGGGGACAGGGGAAACATTCAGTACTTC. The full variable domain, completed using reference TRBV29-1 and TRBJ2-4, is SAVISQKPSRDICQRGTSLTIQCQVDSQVTMMFWYRQQPGQSLTLIATANQGSEATYESGFVIDKFPISRPNLTFSTLTVSNMSPEDSSIYLCSVVGDRGNIQYFGAGTRLSVL.

V is TRBV4-2 and J is TRBJ2-3, with 11 bases matching TRBD2. CDR1 and CDR2 (germline): LGHNA, YNFKEQ. V lost 5 bases to trimming and J lost 3 bases; unmatched junction nucleotides: 13. The CDR3 has 18 amino acids. The CDR3 loop reads CASSSPTGGLAVTDTQYF. DNA for the CDR3: TGTGCCAGCAGCTCCCCAACCGGGGGACTAGCGGTAACAGATACGCAGTATTTT.

V usage is TRBV7-3 and J usage is TRBJ2-5; D is perhaps TRBD1 (7 bases). V was trimmed by 2 bases and J by 0 bases, leaving 10 bases between them. There are 15 residues in the CDR3. CDR1 SGHTA and CDR2 FQGTGA come from the germline V gene. The CDR3 spells CASSLAGGNQETQYF. The CDR3 coding sequence is TGTGCCAGCAGCTTAGCAGGGGGGAACCAAGAGACCCAGTACTTC.

This sequence joins TRBV7-3 and TRBJ2-1; 14 bases line up with TRBD2. CDR1 and CDR2 from the germline V gene are SGHTA and FQGTGA. The V and J ends lost 6 bases and 6 bases, in that order; junction bases with no gene match: 4. The length of the CDR3 is 15 residues. This CDR3 reads CASRPGLAGVNEQFF. DNA of the CDR3: TGTGCCAGCAGGCCGGGACTAGCGGGAGTCAATGAGCAGTTCTTC.

V gene TRBV5-4 combines with J gene TRBJ2-7; 13 bases line up with TRBD2. Germline CDR1 reads SGHNT; CDR2 reads YYREEE (reference sequence). The trim removed 4 bases at V and 4 bases at J, leaving 5 bases unmatched. The CDR3 is 15 residues long. CDR3 nucleotide sequence: TGTGCCAGCAGCATCCGGACTAGCGGGAGTTACGAGCAGTACTTC. Translation: CASSIRTSGSYEQYF. The variable domain in full, completed from reference TRBV5-4 and TRBJ2-7, reads ETGVTQSPTHLIKTRGQQVTLRCSSQSGHNTVSWYQQALGQGPQFIFQYYREEENGRGNFPPRFSGLQFPNYSSELNVNALELDDSALYLCASSIRTSGSYEQYFGPGTRLTVT.